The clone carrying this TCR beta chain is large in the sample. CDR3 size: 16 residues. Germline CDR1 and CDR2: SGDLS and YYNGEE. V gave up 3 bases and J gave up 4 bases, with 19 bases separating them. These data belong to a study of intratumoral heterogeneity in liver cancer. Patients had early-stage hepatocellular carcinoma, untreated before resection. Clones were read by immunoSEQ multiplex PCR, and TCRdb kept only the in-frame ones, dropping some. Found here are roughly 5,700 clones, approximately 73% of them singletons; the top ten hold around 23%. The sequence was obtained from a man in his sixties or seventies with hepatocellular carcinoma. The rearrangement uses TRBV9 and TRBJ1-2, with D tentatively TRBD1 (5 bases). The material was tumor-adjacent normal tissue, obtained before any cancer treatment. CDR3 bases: TGTGCCAGCAGCGCTCCCCCACGGGGACCGAGCTATGGCTACACCTTC. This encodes CASSAPPRGPSYGYTF.